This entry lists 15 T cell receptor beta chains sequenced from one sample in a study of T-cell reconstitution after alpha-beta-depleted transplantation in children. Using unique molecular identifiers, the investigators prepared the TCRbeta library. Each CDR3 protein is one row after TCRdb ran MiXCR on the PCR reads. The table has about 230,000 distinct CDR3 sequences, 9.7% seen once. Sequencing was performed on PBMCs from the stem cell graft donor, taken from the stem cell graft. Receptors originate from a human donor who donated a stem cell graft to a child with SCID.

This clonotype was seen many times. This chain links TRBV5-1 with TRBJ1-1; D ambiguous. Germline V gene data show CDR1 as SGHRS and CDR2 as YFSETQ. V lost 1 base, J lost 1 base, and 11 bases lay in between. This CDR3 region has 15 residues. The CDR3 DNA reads TGCGCCAGCAGCTTGTGGGAAAGGTCGAACACTGAAGCTTTCTTT. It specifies CASSLWERSNTEAFF.

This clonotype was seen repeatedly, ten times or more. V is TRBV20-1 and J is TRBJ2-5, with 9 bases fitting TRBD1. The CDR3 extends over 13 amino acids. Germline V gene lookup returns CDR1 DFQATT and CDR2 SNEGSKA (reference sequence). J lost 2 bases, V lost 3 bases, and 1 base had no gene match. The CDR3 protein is CSARDRGQETQYF. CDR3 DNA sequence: TGCAGTGCTAGGGACAGGGGACAAGAGACCCAGTACTTC.

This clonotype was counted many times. CDR3 in amino acids: CASSLDMSGGPTDTQYF. The CDR3 nucleotides read TGCGCCAGCAGCTTGGATATGAGCGGGGGGCCCACAGATACGCAGTATTTT. V usage is TRBV5-1 and J usage is TRBJ2-3; the match to TRBD2 covers 9 bases. Germline V gene lookup returns CDR1 SGHRS and CDR2 YFSETQ. V lost 0 bases to trimming and J lost 2 bases; unmatched junction nucleotides: 7. The CDR3 sequence is 17 residues long.

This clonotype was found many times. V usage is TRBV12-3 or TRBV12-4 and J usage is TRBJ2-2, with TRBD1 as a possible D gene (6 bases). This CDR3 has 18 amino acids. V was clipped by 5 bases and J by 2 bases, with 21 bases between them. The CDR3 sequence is CASSLGVVRDKNTGELFF. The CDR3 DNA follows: TGTGCCAGCAGTCTCGGGGTTGTTCGGGACAAAAACACCGGGGAGCTGTTTTTT.

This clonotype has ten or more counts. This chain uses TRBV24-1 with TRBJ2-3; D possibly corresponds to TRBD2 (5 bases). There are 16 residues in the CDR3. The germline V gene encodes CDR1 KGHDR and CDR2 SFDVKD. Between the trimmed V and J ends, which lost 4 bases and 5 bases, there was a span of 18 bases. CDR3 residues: CATSDPSLVGRDTQYF. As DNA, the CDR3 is TGTGCCACCAGTGACCCTAGCTTGGTGGGTCGAGATACGCAGTATTTT.

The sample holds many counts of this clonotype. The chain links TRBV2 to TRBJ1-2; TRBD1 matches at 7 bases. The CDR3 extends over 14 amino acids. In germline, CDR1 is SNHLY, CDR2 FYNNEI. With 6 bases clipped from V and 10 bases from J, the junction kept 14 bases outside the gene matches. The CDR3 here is CASSPDRQGVVYTF. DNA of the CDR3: TGTGCCAGCAGCCCGGACAGACAGGGAGTGGTCTACACCTTC. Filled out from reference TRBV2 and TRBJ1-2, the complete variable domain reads EPEVTQTPSHQVTQMGQEVILRCVPISNHLYFYWYRQILGQKVEFLVSFYNNEISEKSEIFDDQFSVERPDGSNFTLKIRSTKLEDSAMYFCASSPDRQGVVYTFGSGTRLTVV.

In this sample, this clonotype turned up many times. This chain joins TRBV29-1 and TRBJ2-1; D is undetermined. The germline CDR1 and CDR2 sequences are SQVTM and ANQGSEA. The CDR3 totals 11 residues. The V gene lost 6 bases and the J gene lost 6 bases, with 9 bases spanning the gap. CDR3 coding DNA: TGCAGCGTAGCACAGCGCAATGAGCAGTTCTTC. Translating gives CSVAQRNEQFF.

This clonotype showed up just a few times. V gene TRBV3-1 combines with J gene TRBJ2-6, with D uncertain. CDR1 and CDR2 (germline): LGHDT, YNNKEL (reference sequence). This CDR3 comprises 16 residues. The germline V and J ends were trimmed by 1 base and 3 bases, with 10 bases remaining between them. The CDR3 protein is CASSQVGRGGANVLTF. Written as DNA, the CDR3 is TGTGCCAGCAGCCAAGTTGGGCGCGGTGGGGCCAACGTCCTGACTTTC.

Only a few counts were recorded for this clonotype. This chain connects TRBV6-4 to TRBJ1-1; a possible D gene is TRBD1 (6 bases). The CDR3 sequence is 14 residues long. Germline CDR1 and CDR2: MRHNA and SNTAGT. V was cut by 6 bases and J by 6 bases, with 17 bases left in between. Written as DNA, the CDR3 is TGTGCCAGCAGGACTAGCCGGGACACCTCTGAAGCTTTCTTT. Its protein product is CASRTSRDTSEAFF.

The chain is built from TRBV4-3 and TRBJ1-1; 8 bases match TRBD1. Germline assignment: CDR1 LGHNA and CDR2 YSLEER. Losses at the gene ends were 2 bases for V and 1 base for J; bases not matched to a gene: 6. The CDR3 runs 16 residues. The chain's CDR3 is CASSQKDRAENTEAFF. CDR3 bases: TGCGCCAGCAGCCAAAAGGACAGGGCCGAGAACACTGAAGCTTTCTTT.

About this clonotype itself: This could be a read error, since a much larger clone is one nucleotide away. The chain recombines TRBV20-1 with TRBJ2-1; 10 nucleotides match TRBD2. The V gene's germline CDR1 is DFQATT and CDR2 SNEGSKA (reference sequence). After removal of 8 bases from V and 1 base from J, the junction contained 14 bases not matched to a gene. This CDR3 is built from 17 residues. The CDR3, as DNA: TGCAGTTCAAATCCGAAGCGGGGGGGCCTTTCCTACAATGAGCAGTTCTTC. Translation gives CSSNPKRGGLSYNEQFF.

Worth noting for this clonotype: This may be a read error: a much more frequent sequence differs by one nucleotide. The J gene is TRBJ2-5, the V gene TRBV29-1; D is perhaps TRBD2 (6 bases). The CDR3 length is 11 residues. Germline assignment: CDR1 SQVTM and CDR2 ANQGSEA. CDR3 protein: CNVGGTETQYF. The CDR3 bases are TGCAACGTTGGGGGGACAGAGACCCAGTACTTC.

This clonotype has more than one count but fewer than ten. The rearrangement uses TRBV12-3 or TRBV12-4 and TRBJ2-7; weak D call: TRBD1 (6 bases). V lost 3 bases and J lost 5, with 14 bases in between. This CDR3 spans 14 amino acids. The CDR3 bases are TGTGCCAGCAGTTTGGCGCAGGGGTGGCACGAGCAGTACTTC. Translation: CASSLAQGWHEQYF.

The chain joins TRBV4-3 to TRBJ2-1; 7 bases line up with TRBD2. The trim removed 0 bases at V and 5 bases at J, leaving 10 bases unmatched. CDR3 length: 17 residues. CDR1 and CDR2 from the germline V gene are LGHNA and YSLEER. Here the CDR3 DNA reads TGCGCCAGCAGCCAAGATTGGCGGAGCGGGGAGAACAATGAGCAGTTCTTC. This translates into CASSQDWRSGENNEQFF.

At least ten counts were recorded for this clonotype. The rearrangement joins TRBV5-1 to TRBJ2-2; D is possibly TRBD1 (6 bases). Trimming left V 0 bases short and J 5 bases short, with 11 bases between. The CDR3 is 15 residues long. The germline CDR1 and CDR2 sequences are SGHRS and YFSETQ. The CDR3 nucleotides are TGCGCCAGCAGCTTGGCAGGGGCCGGGACCGGGGAGCTGTTTTTT. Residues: CASSLAGAGTGELFF.